The T cell receptor (beta chain) described here comes from a study of blood T cells in healthy people across ages. Alongside a J-beta primer mix, a sample-barcoded 5' primer served in a second PCR lasting roughly 7 to 12 cycles. TCRdb processed the 5' RACE reads anew with MiXCR; each CDR3 protein has one entry. The data contain approximately 1.5 million distinct CDR3 sequences, around 36% of them singletons. This CDR3 is built from 12 residues. Germline V gene sequence: CDR1 SEHNR, CDR2 FQNEAQ (reference sequence). In regard to this clonotype: The junction and the germline gene differ at one end; a read error may be behind it.

The sample was blood. The rearrangement joins TRBV7-9 to TRBJ2-7; no reliable D call. The clonotype originates from a woman in her twenties or thirties in good health. CDR3 sequence (DNA): TGTGCCAGCAGCTTAGATCCCTACGGGCAGTACTTC. Translating it yields CASSLDPYGQYF.